Listed below are T cell receptor beta chains from one sample, sequenced in a study of blood T cells in healthy people across ages. Each CDR3 protein gets one entry after TCRdb re-called the 5' RACE reads with MiXCR. Counted here are under 2 million distinct CDR3 sequences, approximately 32% occurring once; the ten biggest clones make up around 11%. Sequencing input: blood. These receptors were obtained from a woman in her 30s in good health. The CDR3 runs from the conserved cysteine through the conserved F or W. Each record gives: clone size, J gene, D gene, V gene, CDR3 DNA, CDR3 protein. The D gene is left open where the match is weak. The size field is filled for only some rows; it gives once, few, many or a size class.

>-|TRBJ1-2|TRBD1|TRBV5-1
TGCGCCAGCAGCATGAGACAGGGGGCCGGTGGCTACACCTTC
CASSMRQGAGGYTF
>-|TRBJ1-1|-|TRBV28
TGTGCCAGCAGTTTAGGCGGGGAACCGAACACTGAAGCTTTCTTT
CASSLGGEPNTEAFF
>few|TRBJ2-1|-|TRBV27
TGTGCCAGCCGCCTTAGAGGCAGTAACTCCTACAATGAGCAGTTCTTC
CASRLRGSNSYNEQFF
>many|TRBJ2-3|TRBD2|TRBV20-1
TGCAGTGCTCCGAAGAAGCGGGGGGCCACAGATACGCAGTATTTT
CSAPKKRGATDTQYF
>-|TRBJ2-3|TRBD2|TRBV27
TGTGCCAGCAGTTTTGCCGGGGCGGGAGCAGATACGCAGTATTTT
CASSFAGAGADTQYF
>-|TRBJ2-4|TRBD2|TRBV15
TGTGCCACCAAAGTGGCTAGCGGGAACATTCAGTACTTC
CATKVASGNIQYF
>-|TRBJ2-3|-|TRBV18
TGTGCCAGCTCACCAAGAGTTAGCGCCGCAGATACGCAGTATTTT
CASSPRVSAADTQYF
>few|TRBJ2-6|-|TRBV20-1
TGCAGTGCTAGAGATTCCCTCTCTGGGGCCAACGTCCTGACTTTC
CSARDSLSGANVLTF
>few|TRBJ1-5|-|TRBV5-6
TGTGCCAGCAGCTTGTGGAGAGTTAGCAATCAGCCCCAGCATTTT
CASSLWRVSNQPQHF
>few|TRBJ2-2|TRBD2|TRBV7-3
TGTGCCAGCAGCTCTATCTTAGCGGGAGGGCAGACCGGGGAGCTGTTTTTT
CASSSILAGGQTGELFF
>once|TRBJ1-6|TRBD1|TRBV12-3/TRBV12-4
TGTGCCAGCAGGGGAAGACAGGGCGGGAATTCACCCCTCCACTTT
CASRGRQGGNSPLHF
>-|TRBJ2-1|-|TRBV11-1
TGTGCCAGCAGCTTAGCGTTGCGGGACTACAATGAGCAGTTCTTC
CASSLALRDYNEQFF
>-|TRBJ2-3|TRBD2|TRBV6-1
TGTGCCAGCAGAGTTCTAGCGGCCCCCACAGATACGCAGTATTTT
CASRVLAAPTDTQYF
>-|TRBJ2-4|-|TRBV25-1
TGTGCCAGCAGCGACCTATCCCTCCTTTCGGGCATAGCCAAAAACATTCAGTACTTC
CASSDLSLLSGIAKNIQYF
>few|TRBJ2-5|TRBD1|TRBV12-3/TRBV12-4
TGTGCCAGCAGGCGGGACAGGGTAGGGGAGACCCAGTACTTC
CASRRDRVGETQYF
>-|TRBJ1-5|TRBD1|TRBV19
TGTGCCAGTAGCCATACGGGACAGACTAATCAGCCCCAGCATTTT
CASSHTGQTNQPQHF
>-|TRBJ1-6|TRBD1|TRBV25-1
TGTGCCAGCAGTATGTCCGGGACAGATAATTCAGCCCTCCACTTT
CASSMSGTDNSALHF
>-|TRBJ1-1|-|TRBV7-9
TGTGCCAGCAGCGCCCCGAGGACTGAAGCTTTCTTT
CASSAPRTEAFF
>-|TRBJ2-7|-|TRBV20-1
TGCAGTGCGAGGAGGGGGGAGCGCAGCGAGCAGTACTTC
CSARRGERSEQYF
>-|TRBJ2-3|-|TRBV5-1
TGCGCCAGCAGCTTGGAACTGCCTTCAGATACGCAGTATTTT
CASSLELPSDTQYF
>many|TRBJ2-1|TRBD1|TRBV5-1
TGCGCCAGTACCGGGACAGGGACATACAATGAGCAGTTCTTC
CASTGTGTYNEQFF
>-|TRBJ1-2|-|TRBV3-1
TGTGCCAGCAGCCAAGTTGCCGTGACACCGGACTATGGCTACACCTTC
CASSQVAVTPDYGYTF
>few|TRBJ2-3|-|TRBV29-1
TGCAGCGTTGTTTCTCCGGACACGACTTCTAGCACAGATACGCAGTATTTT
CSVVSPDTTSSTDTQYF
>-|TRBJ2-3|-|TRBV28
TGTGCCACATCATACGGGAGCCCCGGCACAGATACGCAGTATTTT
CATSYGSPGTDTQYF
>-|TRBJ2-6|-|TRBV27
TGTGCCAGCAGTTTTTGGGACTCTGGGGCCAACGTCCTGACTTTC
CASSFWDSGANVLTF
>-|TRBJ2-1|-|TRBV6-1
TGTGCCAGCAGTGATAATGACTGGAGCTCCTACAATGAGCAGTTCTTC
CASSDNDWSSYNEQFF
>-|TRBJ2-3|TRBD1|TRBV7-9
TGTGCCAGCAGCACGACAGGGGAAAACACAGATACGCAGTATTTT
CASSTTGENTDTQYF
>many|TRBJ2-5|-|TRBV9
TGTGCCAGCAGTGTTCGGGGGCTCCAAGAGACCCAGTACTTC
CASSVRGLQETQYF
>few|TRBJ1-1|-|TRBV10-3
TGTGCCATCAGTTACTCAACGGGGAACACTGAAGCTTTCTTT
CAISYSTGNTEAFF
>-|TRBJ2-3|-|TRBV24-1
TGTGCCACCAGTGATTTAGGACGAGGGGGTGGAGATACGCAGTATTTT
CATSDLGRGGGDTQYF
>-|TRBJ2-1|-|TRBV3-1
TGTGCCAGCAGCCATGGAAAAGGCGGGCAGTTCTTC
CASSHGKGGQFF
>-|TRBJ2-5|TRBD1|TRBV18
TGTGCCAGCTCTCACGTCCACAGGGGGCCGAGGTTAAGAGAGACCCAGTACTTC
CASSHVHRGPRLRETQYF
>few|TRBJ2-7|TRBD2|TRBV20-1
TGCAGTGCTCCTTCGACTAGCGGGGGTGTATACTACGAGCAGTACTTC
CSAPSTSGGVYYEQYF
>-|TRBJ2-7|TRBD2|TRBV7-8
TGTGCCAGCAGCTTAGGGGGAGGGAAGTCCTCTATCTACGAGCAGTACTTC
CASSLGGGKSSIYEQYF
>-|TRBJ2-7|-|TRBV10-3
TGTGCCATCAGCTCCAGCGGGCTTAGCTCCTACGAGCAGTACTTC
CAISSSGLSSYEQYF
>-|TRBJ2-5|-|TRBV20-1
TGCAGTGCTATAAGCCTAGCGAGAGAGACCCAGTACTTC
CSAISLARETQYF
>-|TRBJ2-2|-|TRBV9
TGTGCCAGCAGCGTTCAGACAGTACTACCGGACACCGGGGAGCTGTTTTTT
CASSVQTVLPDTGELFF
>-|TRBJ2-5|TRBD1|TRBV28
TGTGCCAGCAACCCGACAGGGAAGGTGGAGACCCAGTACTTC
CASNPTGKVETQYF
>few|TRBJ2-1|-|TRBV5-1
TGCGCCAGCAGCTTGGGGACGAGACTAGTGTACGCCTACAATGAGCAGTTCTTC
CASSLGTRLVYAYNEQFF
>-|TRBJ2-7|-|TRBV12-3/TRBV12-4
TGTGCCAGCAGTTCTCAGGCTGCTCTCTACGAGCAGTACTTC
CASSSQAALYEQYF
>-|TRBJ2-2|-|TRBV7-9
TGTGCCAGCAGCTTTACAGGGATGAACACCGGGGAGCTGTTTTTT
CASSFTGMNTGELFF
>-|TRBJ2-4|-|TRBV20-1
TGCAGTGCTAGTGAACAGGAGCATTCATATACGCAGTACTTC
CSASEQEHSYTQYF
>-|TRBJ2-2|-|TRBV29-1
TGCAGCGTTGATGCGAGGGGTCCCGGGGAGCTGTTTTTT
CSVDARGPGELFF
>-|TRBJ2-5|TRBD2|TRBV25-1
TGTGCCAGCAGTGAATATGCGGTAGCGGGAGGGGGAGAGACCCAGTACTTC
CASSEYAVAGGGETQYF
>-|TRBJ2-1|TRBD2|TRBV5-5
TGTGCCAACAGATCCGGCCTAGCGGGACTTTACAATGAGCAGTTCTTC
CANRSGLAGLYNEQFF
>few|TRBJ2-5|-|TRBV27
TGTGCCAGCAGGCAAACAGACCAAGAGACCCAGTACTTC
CASRQTDQETQYF
>-|TRBJ2-3|-|TRBV6-1
TGTGCCAGCAGTGAAGACGGTACTAGCACAGATACGCAGTATTTT
CASSEDGTSTDTQYF
>-|TRBJ2-1|-|TRBV28
TGTGCCAGCAGAAGGGACCGCAATAAGCAGTTCTTC
CASRRDRNKQFF
>-|TRBJ2-5|-|TRBV7-9
TGTGCCAGCAGCTTAGTAGGACGTAGAGAGACCCAGTACTTC
CASSLVGRRETQYF
>few|TRBJ2-7|-|TRBV20-1
TGCAGTGCTAGAGTCCCAGCGACCTACGAGCAGTACTTC
CSARVPATYEQYF
>-|TRBJ2-7|-|TRBV12-3/TRBV12-4
TGTGCCGGCAGTTCTCTCTACGAGCAGTACTTC
CAGSSLYEQYF
>-|TRBJ2-7|-|TRBV5-1
TGCGCCAGCAGCTTGGCGGAAAGCGGGCTAGCCTACGAGCAGTACTTC
CASSLAESGLAYEQYF
>-|TRBJ2-3|-|TRBV20-1
TGCAGTGCAGAAGAGGCCGGGGGGCGCTTAAGCACAGATACGCAGTATTTT
CSAEEAGGRLSTDTQYF